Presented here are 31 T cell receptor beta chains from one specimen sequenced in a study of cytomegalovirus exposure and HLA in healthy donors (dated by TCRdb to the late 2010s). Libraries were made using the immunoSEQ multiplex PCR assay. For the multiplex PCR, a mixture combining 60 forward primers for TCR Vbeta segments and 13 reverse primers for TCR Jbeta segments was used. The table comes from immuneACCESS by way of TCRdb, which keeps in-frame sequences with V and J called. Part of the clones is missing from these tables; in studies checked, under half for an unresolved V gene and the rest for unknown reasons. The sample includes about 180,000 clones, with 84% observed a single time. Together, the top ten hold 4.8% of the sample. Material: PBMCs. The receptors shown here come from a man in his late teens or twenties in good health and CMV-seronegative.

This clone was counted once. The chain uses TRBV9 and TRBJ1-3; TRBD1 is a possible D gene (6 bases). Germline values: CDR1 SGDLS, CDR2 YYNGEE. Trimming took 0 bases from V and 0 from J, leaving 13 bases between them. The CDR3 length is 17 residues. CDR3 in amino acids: CASSVADRILSGNTIYF. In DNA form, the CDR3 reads TGTGCCAGCAGCGTAGCTGACAGGATCCTCTCTGGAAACACCATATATTTT.

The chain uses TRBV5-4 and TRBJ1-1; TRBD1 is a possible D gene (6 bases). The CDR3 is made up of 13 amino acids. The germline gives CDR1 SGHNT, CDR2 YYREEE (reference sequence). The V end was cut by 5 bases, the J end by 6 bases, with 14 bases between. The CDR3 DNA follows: TGTGCCAGCAGTCGGAGCGGGGGGCCTGAAGCTTTCTTT. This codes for CASSRSGGPEAFF.

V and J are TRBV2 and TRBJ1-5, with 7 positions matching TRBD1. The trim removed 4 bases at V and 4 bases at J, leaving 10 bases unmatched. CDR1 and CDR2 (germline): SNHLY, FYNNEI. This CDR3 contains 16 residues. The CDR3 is CASSGAKGAWNQPQHF. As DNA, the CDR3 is TGTGCCAGCAGTGGGGCGAAGGGGGCTTGGAATCAGCCCCAGCATTTT.

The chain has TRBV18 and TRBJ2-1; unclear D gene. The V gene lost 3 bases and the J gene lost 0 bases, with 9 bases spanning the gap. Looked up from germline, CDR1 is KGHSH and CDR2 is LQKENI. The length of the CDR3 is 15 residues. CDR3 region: CASSPTEGSYNEQFF. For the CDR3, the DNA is TGTGCCAGCTCACCGACTGAAGGCTCCTACAATGAGCAGTTCTTC.

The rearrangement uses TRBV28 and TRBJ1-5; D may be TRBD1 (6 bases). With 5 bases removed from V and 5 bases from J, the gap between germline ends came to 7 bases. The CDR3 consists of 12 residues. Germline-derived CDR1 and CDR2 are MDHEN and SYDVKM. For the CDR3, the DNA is TGTGCCAGCAGTCGACAGGATCAGCCCCAGCATTTT. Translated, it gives CASSRQDQPQHF.

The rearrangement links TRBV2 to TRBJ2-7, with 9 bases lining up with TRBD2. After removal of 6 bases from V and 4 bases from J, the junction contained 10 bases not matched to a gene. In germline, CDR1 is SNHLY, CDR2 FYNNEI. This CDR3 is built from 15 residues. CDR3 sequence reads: CASRKISGSSYEQYF. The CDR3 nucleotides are TGTGCCAGCAGGAAAATTAGCGGGAGCTCTTACGAGCAGTACTTC.

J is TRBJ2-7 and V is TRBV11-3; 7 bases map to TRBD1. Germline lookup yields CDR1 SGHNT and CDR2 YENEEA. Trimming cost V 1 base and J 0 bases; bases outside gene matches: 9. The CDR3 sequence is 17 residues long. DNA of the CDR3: TGTGCCAGCAGCTTAGCCGGACGACAGGGAAGCTCCTACGAGCAGTACTTC. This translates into CASSLAGRQGSSYEQYF.

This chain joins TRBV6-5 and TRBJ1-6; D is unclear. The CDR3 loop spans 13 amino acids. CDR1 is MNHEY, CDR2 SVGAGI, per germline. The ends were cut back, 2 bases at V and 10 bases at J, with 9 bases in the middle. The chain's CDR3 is CASSYRRSSPLHF. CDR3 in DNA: TGTGCCAGCAGTTACCGTAGATCATCACCCCTCCACTTT.

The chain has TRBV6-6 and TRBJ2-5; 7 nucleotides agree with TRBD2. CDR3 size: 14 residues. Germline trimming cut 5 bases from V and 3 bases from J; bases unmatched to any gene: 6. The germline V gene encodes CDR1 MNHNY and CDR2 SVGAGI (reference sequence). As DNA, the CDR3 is TGTGCCAGCAGTACAACCGGGACTAAAGAGACCCAGTACTTC. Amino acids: CASSTTGTKETQYF.

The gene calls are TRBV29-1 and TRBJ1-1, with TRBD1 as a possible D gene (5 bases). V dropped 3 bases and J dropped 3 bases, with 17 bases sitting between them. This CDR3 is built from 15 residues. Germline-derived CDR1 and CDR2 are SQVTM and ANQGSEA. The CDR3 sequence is CSVDSPEGGDTEAFF. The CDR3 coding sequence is TGCAGCGTTGACAGCCCCGAGGGAGGGGACACTGAAGCTTTCTTT.

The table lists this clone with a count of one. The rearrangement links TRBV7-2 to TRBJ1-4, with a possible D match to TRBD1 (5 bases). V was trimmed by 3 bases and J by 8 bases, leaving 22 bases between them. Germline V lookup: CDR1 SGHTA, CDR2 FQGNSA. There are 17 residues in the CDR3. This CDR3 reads CASSFTLRDFQREKLFF. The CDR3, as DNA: TGTGCCAGCAGCTTTACGTTGAGGGACTTCCAAAGGGAAAAACTGTTTTTT.

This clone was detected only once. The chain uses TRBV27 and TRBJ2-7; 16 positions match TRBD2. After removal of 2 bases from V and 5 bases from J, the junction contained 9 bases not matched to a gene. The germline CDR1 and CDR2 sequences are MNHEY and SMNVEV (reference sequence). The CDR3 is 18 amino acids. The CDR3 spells CASSLTGLAGGPLDEQYF. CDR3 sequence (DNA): TGTGCCAGCAGTTTAACGGGACTAGCGGGGGGGCCTCTGGACGAGCAGTACTTC.

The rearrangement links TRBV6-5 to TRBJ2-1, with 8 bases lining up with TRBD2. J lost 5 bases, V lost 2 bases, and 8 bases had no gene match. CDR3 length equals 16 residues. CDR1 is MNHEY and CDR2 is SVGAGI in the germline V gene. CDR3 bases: TGTGCCAGCAGTTACCGGAGCGGGAGCATCAACAATGAGCAGTTCTTC. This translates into CASSYRSGSINNEQFF.

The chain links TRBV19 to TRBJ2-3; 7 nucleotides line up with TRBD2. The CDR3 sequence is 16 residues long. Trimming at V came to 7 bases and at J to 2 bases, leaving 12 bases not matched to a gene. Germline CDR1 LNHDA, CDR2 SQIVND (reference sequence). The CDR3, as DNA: TGTGCCAGTATGAAGGGAGCGGGGCGGTACACAGATACGCAGTATTTT. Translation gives CASMKGAGRYTDTQYF.

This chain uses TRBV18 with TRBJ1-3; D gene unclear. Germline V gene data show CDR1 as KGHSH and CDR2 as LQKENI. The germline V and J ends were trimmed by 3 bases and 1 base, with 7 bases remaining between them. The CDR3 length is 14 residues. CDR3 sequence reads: CASSPASSGNTIYF. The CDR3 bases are TGTGCCAGCTCACCCGCGAGTTCTGGAAACACCATATATTTT.

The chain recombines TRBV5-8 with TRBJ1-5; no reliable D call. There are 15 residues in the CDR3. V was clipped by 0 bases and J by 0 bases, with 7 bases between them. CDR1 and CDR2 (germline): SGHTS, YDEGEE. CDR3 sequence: CASSLGVYSNQPQHF. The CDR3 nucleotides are TGTGCCAGCAGCTTGGGCGTCTATAGCAATCAGCCCCAGCATTTT.

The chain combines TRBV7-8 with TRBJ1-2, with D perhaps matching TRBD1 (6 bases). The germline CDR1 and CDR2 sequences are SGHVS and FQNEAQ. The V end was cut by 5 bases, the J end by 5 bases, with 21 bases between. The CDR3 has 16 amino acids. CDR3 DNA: TGTGCCAGCAGCGCAAACACTGTCAGGGGCGCATATGGCTACACCTTC. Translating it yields CASSANTVRGAYGYTF.

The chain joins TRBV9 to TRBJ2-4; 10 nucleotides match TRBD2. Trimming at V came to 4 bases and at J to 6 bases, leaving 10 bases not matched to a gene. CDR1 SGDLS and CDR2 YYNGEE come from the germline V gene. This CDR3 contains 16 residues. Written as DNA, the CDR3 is TGTGCCAGCAGCCCCTGGGCTAGCGGGAGTATAAACATTCAGTACTTC. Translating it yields CASSPWASGSINIQYF.

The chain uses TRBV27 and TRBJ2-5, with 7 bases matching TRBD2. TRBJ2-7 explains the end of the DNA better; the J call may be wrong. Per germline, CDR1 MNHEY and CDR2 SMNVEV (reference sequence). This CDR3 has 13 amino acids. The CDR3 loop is CATAGANPYEQYF. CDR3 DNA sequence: TGTGCCACTGCGGGAGCCAATCCCTACGAGCAGTACTTC.

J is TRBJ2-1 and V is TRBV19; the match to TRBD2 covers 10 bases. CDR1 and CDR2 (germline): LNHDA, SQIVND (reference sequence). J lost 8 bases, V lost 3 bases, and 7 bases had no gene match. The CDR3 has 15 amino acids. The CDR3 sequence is CASSIGVAGGYEQFF. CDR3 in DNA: TGTGCCAGTAGTATTGGGGTAGCGGGGGGCTATGAGCAGTTCTTC.

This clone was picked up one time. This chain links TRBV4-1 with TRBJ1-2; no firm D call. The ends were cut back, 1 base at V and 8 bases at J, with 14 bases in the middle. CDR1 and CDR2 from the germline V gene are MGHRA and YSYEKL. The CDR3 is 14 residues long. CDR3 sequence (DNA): TGCGCCAGCAGCCAAGGGTCAGTGGCTCAAGGCTACACCTTC. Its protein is CASSQGSVAQGYTF.

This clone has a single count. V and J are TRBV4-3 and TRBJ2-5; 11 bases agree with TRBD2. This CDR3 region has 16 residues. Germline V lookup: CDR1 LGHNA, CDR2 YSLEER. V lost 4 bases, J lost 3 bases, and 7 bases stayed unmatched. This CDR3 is CASSPQGTSGEETQYF. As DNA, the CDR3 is TGCGCCAGCAGCCCCCAGGGGACTAGCGGAGAAGAGACCCAGTACTTC.

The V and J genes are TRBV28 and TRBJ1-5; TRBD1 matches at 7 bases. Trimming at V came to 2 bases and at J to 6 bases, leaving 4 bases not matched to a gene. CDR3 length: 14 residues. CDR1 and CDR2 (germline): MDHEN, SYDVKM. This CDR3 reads CASSLIGGTQPQHF. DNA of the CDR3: TGTGCCAGCAGTTTAATAGGGGGCACTCAGCCCCAGCATTTT.

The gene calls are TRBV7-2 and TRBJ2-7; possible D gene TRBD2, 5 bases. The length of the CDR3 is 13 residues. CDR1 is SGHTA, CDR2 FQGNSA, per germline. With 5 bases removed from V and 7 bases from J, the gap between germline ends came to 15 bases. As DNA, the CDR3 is TGTGCCAGCAGCCTAATCGACCCGGGGGAGCAGTACTTC. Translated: CASSLIDPGEQYF.

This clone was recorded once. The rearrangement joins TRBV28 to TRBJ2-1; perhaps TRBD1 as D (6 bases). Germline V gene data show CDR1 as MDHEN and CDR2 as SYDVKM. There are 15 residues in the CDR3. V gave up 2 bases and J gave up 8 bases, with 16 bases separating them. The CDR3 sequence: CASSLTGYKVDEQFF. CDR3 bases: TGTGCCAGCAGTTTAACAGGGTATAAGGTGGATGAGCAGTTCTTC.

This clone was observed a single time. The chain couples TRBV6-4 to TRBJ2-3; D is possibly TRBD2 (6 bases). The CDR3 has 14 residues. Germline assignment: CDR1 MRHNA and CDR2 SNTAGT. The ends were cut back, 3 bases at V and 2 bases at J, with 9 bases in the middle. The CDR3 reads CASSETGDTDTQYF. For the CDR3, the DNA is TGTGCCAGCAGTGAAACGGGGGACACAGATACGCAGTATTTT.

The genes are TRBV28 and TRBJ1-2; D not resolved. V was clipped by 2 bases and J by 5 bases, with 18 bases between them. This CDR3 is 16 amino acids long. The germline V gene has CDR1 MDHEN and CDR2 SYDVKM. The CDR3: CASSLRAHGGPYGYTF. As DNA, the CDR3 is TGTGCCAGCAGTTTAAGGGCCCATGGAGGCCCTTATGGCTACACCTTC.

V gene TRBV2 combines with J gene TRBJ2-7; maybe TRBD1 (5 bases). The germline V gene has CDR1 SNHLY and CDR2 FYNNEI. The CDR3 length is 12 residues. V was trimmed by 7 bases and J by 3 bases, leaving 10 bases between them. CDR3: CASNRGNYEQYF. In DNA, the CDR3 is TGTGCCAGCAATAGGGGTAACTACGAGCAGTACTTC. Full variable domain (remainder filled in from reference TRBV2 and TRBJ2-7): EPEVTQTPSHQVTQMGQEVILRCVPISNHLYFYWYRQILGQKVEFLVSFYNNEISEKSEIFDDQFSVERPDGSNFTLKIRSTKLEDSAMYFCASNRGNYEQYFGPGTRLTVT.

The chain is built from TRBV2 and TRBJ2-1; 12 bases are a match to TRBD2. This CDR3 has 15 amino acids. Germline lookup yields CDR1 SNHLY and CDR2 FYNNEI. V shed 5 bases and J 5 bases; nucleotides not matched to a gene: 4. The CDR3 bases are TGTGCCAGCAGTAAACTAGCGGGGGGTAACAATGAGCAGTTCTTC. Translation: CASSKLAGGNNEQFF.

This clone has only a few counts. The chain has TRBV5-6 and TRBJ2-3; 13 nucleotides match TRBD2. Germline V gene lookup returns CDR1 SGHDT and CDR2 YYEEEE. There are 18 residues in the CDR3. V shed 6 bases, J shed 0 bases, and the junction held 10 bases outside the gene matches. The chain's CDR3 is CASIKGLAGHLSTDTQYF. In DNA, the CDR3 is TGTGCCAGCATCAAGGGACTAGCGGGACACCTTAGCACAGATACGCAGTATTTT.

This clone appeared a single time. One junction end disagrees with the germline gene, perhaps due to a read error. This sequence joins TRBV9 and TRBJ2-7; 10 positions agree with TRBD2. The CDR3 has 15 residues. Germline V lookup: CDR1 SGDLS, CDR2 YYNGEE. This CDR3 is CASSVLAGGSNEQYF. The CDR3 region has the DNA TGTGCCAGCAGCGTGTTAGCGGGAGGCTCCAACGAGCAGTACTTC.